This T cell receptor beta chain was identified during a study of OX40 agonist ivuxolimab in advanced cancers. Across the study: The group had a mean age of around 60 years, ranged from about 20 to 80, and was 80% to 85% male.

This CDR3 contains 15 residues. Trimming removed 0 bases from V and 2 bases from J, with 10 bases in between. Germline lookup yields CDR1 SGHNT and CDR2 YYREEE (reference sequence). Generated by immunoSEQ multiplex PCR, the TCRdb table keeps only in-frame clones and is missing some. The sample holds under 20,000 clones, about nine tenths seen once. The source is an adult with an advanced solid tumor such as melanoma, head and neck, liver or kidney cancer. This chain connects TRBV5-4 to TRBJ2-3; D gene unclear. The material was CD4+ or CD8+ T cells sorted from blood, obtained in a trial of the OX40 agonist ivuxolimab. CDR3 DNA sequence: TGTGCCAGCAGCTTGGTAGCAGAGGACACAGATACGCAGTATTTT. It is translated as CASSLVAEDTDTQYF.